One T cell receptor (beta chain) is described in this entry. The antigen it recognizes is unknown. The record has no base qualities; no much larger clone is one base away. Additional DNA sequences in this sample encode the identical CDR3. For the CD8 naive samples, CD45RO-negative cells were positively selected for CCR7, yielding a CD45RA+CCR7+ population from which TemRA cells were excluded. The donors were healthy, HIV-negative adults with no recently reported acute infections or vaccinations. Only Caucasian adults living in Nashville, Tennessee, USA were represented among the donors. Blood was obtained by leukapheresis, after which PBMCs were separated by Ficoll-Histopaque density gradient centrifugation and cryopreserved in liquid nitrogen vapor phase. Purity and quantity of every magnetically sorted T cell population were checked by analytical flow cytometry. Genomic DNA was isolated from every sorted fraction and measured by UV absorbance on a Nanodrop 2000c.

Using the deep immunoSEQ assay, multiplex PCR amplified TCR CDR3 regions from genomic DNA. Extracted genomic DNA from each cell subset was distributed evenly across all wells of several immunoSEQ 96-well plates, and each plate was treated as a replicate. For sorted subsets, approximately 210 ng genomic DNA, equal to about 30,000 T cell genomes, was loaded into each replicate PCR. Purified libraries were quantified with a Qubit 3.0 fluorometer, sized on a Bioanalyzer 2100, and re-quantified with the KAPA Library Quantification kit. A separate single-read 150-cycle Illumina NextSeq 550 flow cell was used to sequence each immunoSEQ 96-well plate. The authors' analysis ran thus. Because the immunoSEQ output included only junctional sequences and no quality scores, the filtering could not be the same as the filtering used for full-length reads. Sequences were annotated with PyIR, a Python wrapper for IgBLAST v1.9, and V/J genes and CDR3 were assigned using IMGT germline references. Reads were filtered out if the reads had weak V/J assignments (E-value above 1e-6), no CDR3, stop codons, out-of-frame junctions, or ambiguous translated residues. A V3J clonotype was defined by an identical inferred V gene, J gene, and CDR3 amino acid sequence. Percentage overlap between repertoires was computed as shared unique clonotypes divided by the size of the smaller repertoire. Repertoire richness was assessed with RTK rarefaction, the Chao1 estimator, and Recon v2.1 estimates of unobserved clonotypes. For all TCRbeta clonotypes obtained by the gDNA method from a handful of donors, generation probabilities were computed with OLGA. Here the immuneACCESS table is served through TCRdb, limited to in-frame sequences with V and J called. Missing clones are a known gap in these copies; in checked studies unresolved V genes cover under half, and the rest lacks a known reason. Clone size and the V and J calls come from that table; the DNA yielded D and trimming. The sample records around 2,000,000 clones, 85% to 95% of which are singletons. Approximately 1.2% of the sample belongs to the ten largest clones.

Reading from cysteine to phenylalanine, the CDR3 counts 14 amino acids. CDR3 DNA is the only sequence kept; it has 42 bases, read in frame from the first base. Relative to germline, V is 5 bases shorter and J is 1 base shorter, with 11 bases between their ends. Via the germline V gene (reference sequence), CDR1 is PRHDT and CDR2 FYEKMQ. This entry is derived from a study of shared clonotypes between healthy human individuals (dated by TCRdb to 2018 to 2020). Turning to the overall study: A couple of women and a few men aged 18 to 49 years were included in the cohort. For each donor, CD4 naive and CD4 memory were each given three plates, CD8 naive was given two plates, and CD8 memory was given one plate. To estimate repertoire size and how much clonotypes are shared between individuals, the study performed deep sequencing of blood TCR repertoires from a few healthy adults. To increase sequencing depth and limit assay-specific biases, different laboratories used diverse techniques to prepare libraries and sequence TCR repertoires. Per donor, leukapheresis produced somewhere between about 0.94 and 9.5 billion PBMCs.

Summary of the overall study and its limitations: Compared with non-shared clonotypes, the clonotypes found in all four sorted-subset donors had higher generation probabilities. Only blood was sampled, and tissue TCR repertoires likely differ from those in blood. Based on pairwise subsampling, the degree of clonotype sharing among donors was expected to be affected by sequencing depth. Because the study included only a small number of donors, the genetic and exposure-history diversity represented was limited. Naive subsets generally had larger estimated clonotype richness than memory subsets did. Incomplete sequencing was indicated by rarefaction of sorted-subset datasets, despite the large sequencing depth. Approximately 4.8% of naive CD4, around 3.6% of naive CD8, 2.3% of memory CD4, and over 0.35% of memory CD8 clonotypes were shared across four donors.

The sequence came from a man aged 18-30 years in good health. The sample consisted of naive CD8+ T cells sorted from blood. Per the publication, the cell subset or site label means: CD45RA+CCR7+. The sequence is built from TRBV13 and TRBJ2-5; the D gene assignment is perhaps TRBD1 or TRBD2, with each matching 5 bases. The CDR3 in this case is CASSPPGAQETQYF. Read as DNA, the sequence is TGTGCCAGCAGCCCCCCCGGGGCCCAAGAGACCCAGTACTTC.